This T cell receptor beta chain came from a study of blood T cell repertoires in COVID-19. Study details: The cDNA or gDNA used as material had been derived from T cells, B-cell-depleted T cells, or PBMCs.

Trimming left V 7 bases short and J 3 bases short, with 24 bases between. Per the germline V gene, CDR1 is MRHNA and CDR2 is SNTAGT. The CDR3 spans 17 residues. Assay: immunoSEQ multiplex PCR; the TCRdb copy retains only in-frame clones and omits some. This table has fewer than 30,000 clones, approximately 80% appearing once. This chain links TRBV6-4 with TRBJ1-1; weak D call: TRBD1 (6 bases). The sample consisted of peripheral blood. This clonotype originated in a human donor in a cohort sampled during active COVID-19. CDR3 DNA sequence: TGTGCCAGCATGGCAACCTCCGGGGGGCTTGTGGACACTGAAGCTTTCTTT. Amino acid sequence: CASMATSGGLVDTEAFF.